This T cell receptor beta chain was identified in a study of T cell repertoires in cytomegalovirus infection. Study in general: Shared public TCR beta signatures pointed to both CMV infection and a matching HLA type. Findings and limits, study-wide: Cumulative frequency (of public TCR beta family members) identified carriers of CMV plus the relevant HLA. HLA-C-restricted TCR beta clonotypes specific for CMV led the ex vivo response.

The table lists this clonotype with many counts. Its antigen is as yet unknown. V shed 3 bases, J shed 2 bases, and the junction held 13 bases outside the gene matches. The CDR3 consists of 19 residues. Per the germline V gene, CDR1 is MNHEY and CDR2 is SMNVEV (reference sequence). TCRdb fed the reads into MiXCR, producing one record per CDR3 protein. This table holds under 300,000 distinct CDR3 sequences, roughly an eighth found once. The V and J genes are TRBV27 and TRBJ2-3; 11 positions agree with TRBD2. This receptor was obtained from a human donor in good health (CMV status not recorded). Some clones in this sample may be carry-over from other donors' samples. Material: PBMCs. CDR3 sequence reads: CASSFAGQTSGVTTDTQYF. DNA for the CDR3: TGTGCCAGCAGTTTTGCGGGCCAGACTAGCGGGGTAACCACAGATACGCAGTATTTT.